This TCR beta chain appears in the sequencing data of a study of neoadjuvant anti-PD-1 for oral cavity cancer. Turning to the study itself: Patients mostly received three to four biweekly nivolumab doses at 3 mg/kg before surgery. Study-level findings and limits: Post-nivolumab, blood T cell clonality was significantly elevated in non-responders.

Details on this clone: Its matching antigen is unknown.

Time point meaning: after neoadjuvant nivolumab, at surgical resection. These newly diagnosed stage II-IVA oral cavity squamous cell carcinoma patients had no prior systemic or radiation treatment. Repertoires were generated with immunoSEQ multiplex PCR, while TCRdb's copy carries only in-frame clones and drops some. The sample carries approximately 13,000 clones, about two thirds recorded once. Germline CDR1 SGHRS, CDR2 YFSETQ. V lost 5 bases and J lost 1, with 5 bases in between. CDR3 length: 12 amino acids. The chain has TRBV5-1 and TRBJ2-3, with D perhaps TRBD2 (5 bases). This sample comprised PBMCs, obtained after nivolumab (anti-PD-1) treatment. The clonotype was recovered from a person aged 35-79 years with oral cavity squamous cell carcinoma. The CDR3 protein is CASRAGTDTQYF. The CDR3 DNA sequence: TGCGCCAGCAGAGCGGGCACAGATACGCAGTATTTT.